This TCR beta chain originates from a study of T cell repertoires in cytomegalovirus infection. Across the study: Through public TCR beta signatures, both CMV infection and matching HLA type were indicated.

Study results and caveats: Dominating the ex vivo response were HLA-C-restricted CMV-specific TCR beta clonotypes. Public TCR beta family frequency separated CMV-and-HLA carriers, including in an independent cohort.

This clonotype was picked up many times. Antigen unknown. A single record per CDR3 protein comes from TCRdb applying MiXCR to the reads. Here the sample spans around 290,000 distinct CDR3 sequences, 25% being singletons. Trimming removed 4 bases from V and 8 bases from J; junction bases left unmatched: 8. Germline CDR1 and CDR2: SGHVS and FQNEAQ. The CDR3 is made up of 15 amino acids. This receptor was identified in a human donor in good health (CMV status not recorded). Some clones in this sample may be carry-over from other donors' samples. V and J are TRBV7-8 and TRBJ2-1; TRBD1 matches 10 bases. The source material was PBMCs. Here the CDR3 DNA reads TGTGCCAGCAGCTATCCGGGACAGGGGTTACATGAGCAGTTCTTC. Amino acids: CASSYPGQGLHEQFF.